The 12 T cell receptor beta chains below were found in one sample sequenced in a study of T cell responses to AZD1222 COVID-19 vaccine. This table comes from immunoSEQ multiplex PCR, and its TCRdb copy is limited to in-frame clones, with some not included. Of approximately 190,000 clones listed, roughly 93% are singletons. The material was peripheral blood, obtained on day 0 of AZD1222 vaccination. The receptor set was obtained from an adult in good health.

The rearrangement uses TRBV7-9 and TRBJ2-7, with D perhaps assigned TRBD1 or TRBD2 (6 bases each). This CDR3 has 14 amino acids. The V and J ends lost 1 base and 7 bases respectively, with 14 bases between them. CDR1 is SEHNR and CDR2 is FQNEAQ in the germline V gene (reference sequence). For the CDR3, the DNA is TGTGCCAGCAGCTTAGTGCGGGACAAAGGGGAGCAGTACTTC. Its translation: CASSLVRDKGEQYF. The whole variable domain, remainder taken from reference TRBV7-9 and TRBJ2-7, is DTGVSQNPRHKITKRGQNVTFRCDPISEHNRLYWYRQTLGQGPEFLTYFQNEAQLEKSRLLSDRFSAERPKGSFSTLEIQRTEQGDSAMYLCASSLVRDKGEQYFGPGTRLTVT.

This chain links TRBV7-9 with TRBJ1-6; TRBD1 agrees at 8 bases. Germline CDR1 and CDR2: SEHNR and FQNEAQ (reference sequence). The V gene end was trimmed by 3 bases and the J gene end by 9 bases; junction bases not matched to a gene: 1. The CDR3 covers 13 residues. The CDR3 DNA reads as TGTGCCAGCAGCTTTCAGGGGGCTTCACCCCTCCACTTT. Amino acid sequence: CASSFQGASPLHF.

The chain employs TRBV9 and TRBJ2-1; TRBD2 aligns across 7 bases. The germline gives CDR1 SGDLS, CDR2 YYNGEE. The trim removed 3 bases at V and 5 bases at J, leaving 11 bases unmatched. This CDR3 has 16 amino acids. CDR3 coding DNA: TGTGCCAGCAGCGACTCAATTAGCGGGCCTAACAATGAGCAGTTCTTC. It codes for CASSDSISGPNNEQFF.

The V call is TRBV19, the J call TRBJ1-1; no definite D call. The V end lost 4 bases, the J end lost 5 bases, and 8 bases lay between the germline ends. The CDR3 length is 12 residues. Germline V gives CDR1 LNHDA, CDR2 SQIVND (reference sequence). The chain's CDR3 is CASSNPQTEAFF. The CDR3 DNA sequence: TGTGCCAGTAGTAACCCTCAGACTGAAGCTTTCTTT.

V usage is TRBV5-1 and J usage is TRBJ2-5; 7 bases are shared with TRBD1. Unmatched junction bases numbered 5, after V lost 4 bases and J lost 2 bases. The V gene's germline CDR1 is SGHRS and CDR2 YFSETQ. CDR3 length equals 14 residues. CDR3 amino acids: CASSLGTAQETQYF. The CDR3 region has the DNA TGCGCCAGCAGCCTTGGGACAGCTCAAGAGACCCAGTACTTC.

The sample holds one count of this clone. V is TRBV28 and J is TRBJ2-1; 8 bases are a match to TRBD2. The germline gives CDR1 MDHEN, CDR2 SYDVKM. J lost 2 bases, V lost 6 bases, and 18 bases had no gene match. This CDR3 is 19 amino acids long. CDR3 DNA sequence: TGTGCCAGCAGACTGCCCTCGTTCGGGGTAGCGGGACCCTACAATGAGCAGTTCTTC. This sequence encodes CASRLPSFGVAGPYNEQFF.

The rearrangement links TRBV27 to TRBJ1-2; no reliable D call. Looked up from germline, CDR1 is MNHEY and CDR2 is SMNVEV (reference sequence). The CDR3 loop spans 15 amino acids. Trimming stripped 6 bases from V and 7 bases from J, with 21 bases between. The CDR3 coding sequence is TGTGCCAGCAGACCGAGGAAGACGGCTCTTGGTGGCTACACCTTC. This codes for CASRPRKTALGGYTF.

The CDR3 nucleotides are TGTGCCAGCAGGGCTATGGCTCTCTCTGGGGGCTACACCTTC. It encodes CASRAMALSGGYTF. The V gene is TRBV6-4, the J gene TRBJ1-2; D not resolved. The CDR3 contains 14 residues. V lost 6 bases and J lost 8, with 19 bases in between. From germline, CDR1 is MRHNA and CDR2 SNTAGT.

The gene calls are TRBV29-1 and TRBJ1-4; maybe TRBD1 (5 bases). V was shortened by 3 bases and J by 7 bases, with 18 bases between the two germline ends. Germline CDR1 reads SQVTM; CDR2 reads ANQGSEA. CDR3 size: 15 residues. CDR3 bases: TGCAGCGTTGATGAACGTGGCGGGGCGGGTGAAAAACTGTTTTTT. It codes for CSVDERGGAGEKLFF.

V gene TRBV19 combines with J gene TRBJ2-6, with 8 bases fitting TRBD1. This CDR3 spans 16 amino acids. V lost 7 bases, J lost 2 bases, and 7 bases stayed unmatched. From germline, CDR1 is LNHDA and CDR2 SQIVND (reference sequence). In DNA, the CDR3 is TGTGCCAGTACCATTCCGACAGGGGCTGGGGCCAACGTCCTGACTTTC. Translated, it gives CASTIPTGAGANVLTF.

The chain carries TRBV6-2 or TRBV6-3 and TRBJ1-6; 7 bases line up with TRBD1. Per germline, CDR1 MNHEY and CDR2 SVGEGT. V was pared by 5 bases and J by 8 bases, with 12 bases of the junction left unmatched. The CDR3 consists of 16 residues. The CDR3 coding sequence is TGTGCCAGCAGTAATCGTCGGACAGGACCAGATTCACCCCTCCACTTT. Translation: CASSNRRTGPDSPLHF.

This clone was recorded only once. The chain employs TRBV29-1 and TRBJ1-1; maybe TRBD1 (5 bases). The germline V gene encodes CDR1 SQVTM and CDR2 ANQGSEA. Trimming removed 4 bases from V and 3 bases from J, with 12 bases in between. This CDR3 is built from 13 residues. This CDR3 reads CSVVQGEHTEAFF. As DNA, the CDR3 is TGCAGCGTTGTTCAGGGTGAGCACACTGAAGCTTTCTTT. The whole variable domain, remainder taken from reference TRBV29-1 and TRBJ1-1, is SAVISQKPSRDICQRGTSLTIQCQVDSQVTMMFWYRQQPGQSLTLIATANQGSEATYESGFVIDKFPISRPNLTFSTLTVSNMSPEDSSIYLCSVVQGEHTEAFFGQGTRLTVV.